These 17 T cell receptor beta chains were sequenced from one sample in a study of neoadjuvant anti-PD-1 for oral cavity cancer. Time point denoted: after neoadjuvant nivolumab, at surgical resection. This table comes from immunoSEQ multiplex PCR, and its TCRdb copy is limited to in-frame clones, with some not included. The table shows about 68,000 clones, with around 84% occurring only once. The sample consisted of PBMCs, taken after nivolumab (anti-PD-1) treatment. The origin of the receptors is a person between 40 and 79 years old with oral cavity squamous cell carcinoma.

The V gene is TRBV11-2, the J gene TRBJ1-1; D unclear. This CDR3 comprises 16 residues. Germline V gene sequence: CDR1 SGHAT, CDR2 FQNNGV. Trimming removed 1 base at V and 1 base at J, with 13 bases between. The CDR3 sequence: CASSLAPRPGNTEAFF. The CDR3 DNA follows: TGTGCCAGCAGCTTAGCCCCCCGCCCAGGGAACACTGAAGCTTTCTTT.

The genes are TRBV18 and TRBJ2-2; 10 bases fit TRBD1. V lost 3 bases to trimming and J lost 5 bases; unmatched junction nucleotides: 6. The CDR3 is 16 residues long. CDR1 KGHSH and CDR2 LQKENI come from the germline V gene. CDR3 DNA: TGTGCCAGCTCACCCCCGGGACAGGGGAGGACCGGGGAGCTGTTTTTT. This encodes CASSPPGQGRTGELFF. The whole variable domain, remainder taken from reference TRBV18 and TRBJ2-2, is NAGVMQNPRHLVRRRGQEARLRCSPMKGHSHVYWYRQLPEEGLKFMVYLQKENIIDESGMPKERFSAEFPKEGPSILRIQQVVRGDSAAYFCASSPPGQGRTGELFFGEGSRLTVL.

This clone was observed a few times. V and J are TRBV7-2 and TRBJ2-7, with D tentatively TRBD2 (5 bases). Germline CDR1 SGHTA, CDR2 FQGNSA. The CDR3 is made up of 17 amino acids. V was clipped by 1 base and J by 5 bases, with 21 bases between them. DNA for the CDR3: TGTGCCAGCAGCTTAGTGGGATTCCAAACTAGTTCCGACGAGCAGTACTTC. Translation: CASSLVGFQTSSDEQYF.

A note on this clone: The same CDR3 also results from other DNA sequences found in this sample. This sequence joins TRBV28 and TRBJ1-5, with D uncertain. CDR1 is MDHEN, CDR2 SYDVKM, per germline. Trimming took off 7 bases at V and 4 bases at J, with 8 bases between the two ends. CDR3 size: 12 residues. DNA of the CDR3: TGTGCCAGCACCTTGAATAATCAGCCCCAGCATTTT. Amino acid sequence: CASTLNNQPQHF.

This chain uses TRBV5-1 with TRBJ2-7; D might be TRBD1 or TRBD2, each matching 6 bases. This CDR3 comprises 13 residues. V lost 7 bases and J 6 bases, leaving 17 bases between the germline ends. Germline assignment: CDR1 SGHRS and CDR2 YFSETQ. CDR3 coding DNA: TGCGCCAGCGCGGGACACCCATTGGGCGAGCAGTACTTC. Amino acid sequence: CASAGHPLGEQYF.

The J gene is TRBJ2-7, the V gene TRBV7-9, with TRBD2 identical over 8 bases. The CDR3 runs to 15 residues. After removal of 5 bases from V and 3 bases from J, the junction contained 9 bases not matched to a gene. CDR1 is SEHNR, CDR2 FQNEAQ, per germline (reference sequence). The CDR3 is CASSGAGVGLYEQYF. CDR3 DNA: TGTGCCAGCAGCGGAGCGGGAGTTGGGCTCTACGAGCAGTACTTC.

V usage is TRBV11-2 and J usage is TRBJ2-7; tentatively, D is TRBD1 or TRBD2 (5 bases each). The CDR3 has 16 residues. V shed 6 bases and J shed 0 bases, with 18 bases lying between them. Germline V CDR1 and CDR2: SGHAT, FQNNGV. The CDR3 bases are TGTGCCAGCAGGGTATGGGGCCGGGGAAGCTCCTACGAGCAGTACTTC. Its protein product is CASRVWGRGSSYEQYF.

The rearrangement uses TRBV7-6 and TRBJ2-3; D not certain. The germline gives CDR1 SGHVS, CDR2 FNYEAQ. V was shortened by 4 bases and J by 5 bases, with 7 bases between the two germline ends. This CDR3 contains 12 residues. CDR3 sequence (DNA): TGTGCCAGCAGCTGGGTGGGAGATACGCAGTATTTT. Amino acid sequence: CASSWVGDTQYF.

The gene calls are TRBV30 and TRBJ1-2; D call uncertain. The V gene lost 1 base and the J gene lost 3 bases, with 6 bases spanning the gap. This CDR3 region has 12 residues. Germline CDR1 and CDR2: GTSNPN and SVGIG (reference sequence). CDR3: CAWSDRDYGYTF. CDR3 coding DNA: TGTGCCTGGAGTGATCGAGACTATGGCTACACCTTC.

CDR3 bases: TGTGCCAGCAGTGTGCGGGAGGCTGGCACAGATACGCAGTATTTT. It is translated as CASSVREAGTDTQYF. The V gene is TRBV25-1, the J gene TRBJ2-3; 8 nucleotides agree with TRBD2. The CDR3 length is 15 residues. Trimming took 4 bases from V and 1 from J; bases not matched to a gene: 4. Germline CDR1 is MGHDK and CDR2 is SYGVNS.

The chain employs TRBV11-3 and TRBJ2-5; TRBD2 matches 15 bases. V shed 5 bases, J shed 5 bases, and the junction held 3 bases outside the gene matches. CDR1 SGHNT and CDR2 YENEEA come from the germline V gene. This CDR3 has 15 amino acids. The CDR3 is CASSPGLAGGETQYF. CDR3 nucleotide sequence: TGTGCCAGCAGCCCCGGACTAGCGGGAGGGGAGACCCAGTACTTC.

This clone was seen more than once but under ten times. V is TRBV4-1 and J is TRBJ2-3; 10 bases are a match to TRBD2. J was trimmed by 0 bases and V by 0 bases; bases with no gene match: 0. The CDR3 is made up of 16 amino acids. The germline V gene has CDR1 MGHRA and CDR2 YSYEKL. This chain's CDR3 is CASSQETSGSTDTQYF. The CDR3 bases are TGCGCCAGCAGCCAAGAGACTAGCGGGAGCACAGATACGCAGTATTTT.

V and J are TRBV5-6 and TRBJ2-2; D is undetermined. Germline V gives CDR1 SGHDT, CDR2 YYEEEE. The CDR3 consists of 16 residues. The germline V and J ends were trimmed by 4 bases and 7 bases, with 20 bases remaining between them. CDR3 bases: TGTGCCAGCAGCCCCCTTGGGCTAAACTCCTTCGGGGAGCTGTTTTTT. It is translated as CASSPLGLNSFGELFF.

V gene TRBV5-1 combines with J gene TRBJ2-6; D is uncertain. V dropped 4 bases and J dropped 2 bases, with 13 bases sitting between them. The CDR3 has 16 residues. CDR1 is SGHRS, CDR2 YFSETQ, per germline. As DNA, the CDR3 is TGCGCCAGCAGCCCAGGCCCGACAACTGGGGCCAACGTCCTGACTTTC. Translation gives CASSPGPTTGANVLTF.

This chain joins TRBV5-1 and TRBJ1-3; 7 nucleotides line up with TRBD1. CDR3 length: 16 residues. J was trimmed by 0 bases and V by 4 bases; bases with no gene match: 7. Germline V gene lookup returns CDR1 SGHRS and CDR2 YFSETQ. This chain's CDR3 is CASSPGGGLSGNTIYF. The CDR3 DNA reads as TGCGCCAGCAGCCCAGGGGGGGGACTCTCTGGAAACACCATATATTTT.

The rearrangement links TRBV6-5 to TRBJ2-3, with 7 bases lining up with TRBD1. The germline gives CDR1 MNHEY, CDR2 SVGAGI. Trimming removed 6 bases from V and 6 bases from J; junction bases left unmatched: 6. This CDR3 region has 13 residues. Here the CDR3 reads CASRFPGQDTQYF. Here the CDR3 DNA reads TGTGCCAGCAGATTTCCGGGACAGGATACGCAGTATTTT.

This clone showed up just once. The chain joins TRBV2 to TRBJ1-3; D uncertain. The V and J ends lost 2 bases and 0 bases respectively, with 8 bases between them. Germline V gene lookup returns CDR1 SNHLY and CDR2 FYNNEI. This CDR3 is built from 15 residues. The CDR3 nucleotides read TGTGCCAGCAGTGAAAGGATCGTCTCTGGAAACACCATATATTTT. This translates into CASSERIVSGNTIYF. Full variable domain (missing parts from reference TRBV2 and TRBJ1-3): EPEVTQTPSHQVTQMGQEVILRCVPISNHLYFYWYRQILGQKVEFLVSFYNNEISEKSEIFDDQFSVERPDGSNFTLKIRSTKLEDSAMYFCASSERIVSGNTIYFGEGSWLTVV.